Given below is one T cell receptor beta chain in context. The target antigen is unknown. The entry originates in a study of cytomegalovirus exposure and HLA in healthy donors. This CDR3 spans 14 amino acids. Germline trimming cut 7 bases from V and 3 bases from J; bases unmatched to any gene: 7. Germline V gene lookup returns CDR1 SNHLY and CDR2 FYNNEI. General study points: Association of a missense DCLRE1C variant with TCR beta V- and J-gene trimming was reported in a later analysis. Per a prior analysis, the majority of TCR beta V segments were productive roughly 90% or roughly 30% of the time.

The PCR had 60 Vbeta and 13 Jbeta primers. Data came from immunoSEQ multiplex PCR; TCRdb stores just in-frame clones and leaves some out. The sample yields roughly 110,000 clones, roughly 72% seen once. This clonotype originated in a man younger than 40 in good health and CMV-seronegative. The chain uses TRBV2 and TRBJ2-3, with TRBD2 identical over 7 bases. Sequencing input: PBMCs. The CDR3 reads CASKWGGGTDTQYF. CDR3 coding DNA: TGTGCCAGCAAGTGGGGCGGGGGTACAGATACGCAGTATTTT.